The TCR beta chain described here comes from a study of beta chain features in type 1 diabetes. The study's findings and limits: Shorter TCRB CDR3s, moderately but significantly so, marked every one of the four CD4+ subsets in Type 1 diabetes patients.

As every portion of the isolated RNA was reverse transcribed, the sequencing read expressed TCRB transcripts. Repertoires were generated with immunoSEQ multiplex PCR, while TCRdb's copy carries only in-frame clones and drops some. There are some 290,000 clones in the sample; approximately 25% occur only once, and 0.012% lies in the top ten. Worth noting for this clone: Its specificity is unknown.

This clonotype was obtained from a woman aged 25 to 39 with type 1 diabetes. Specimen: naive CD4+ T cells from blood.

The CDR3 spells CASSVREAQYF. CDR3 nucleotides: TGTGCCAGCAGTGTGAGGGAGGCCCAGTACTTC. The chain recombines TRBV2 with TRBJ2-5, with TRBD2 as a possible D gene (6 bases). Deletions cut 4 bases from V and 9 bases from J, with 9 bases between. This CDR3 spans 11 amino acids. Looked up from germline, CDR1 is SNHLY and CDR2 is FYNNEI.